The 3 T cell receptor beta chains below were found in one sample sequenced in a study of CD8+CD57+ T cells in acquired aplastic anemia. TCR beta VDJ combinations and CDR3 sequences were profiled from genomic DNA. TCRdb re-called the reads with MiXCR, one entry per CDR3 protein. The repertoire holds roughly 260,000 distinct CDR3 sequences, around half seen once, with 7.8% in the top ten. Patients chosen for sequencing had CD8+CD57+ cells that had expanded, as shown by flow cytometry. The sample comprised sorted CD4+, CD8+, or CD8+CD57+ T cells (not recorded which) from PBMCs. These receptors came from a human donor with aplastic anemia.

The chain uses TRBV20-1 and TRBJ2-7, with D unresolved. This CDR3 contains 13 residues. V was clipped by 0 bases and J by 4 bases, with 10 bases between them. CDR1 and CDR2 from the germline V gene are DFQATT and SNEGSKA (reference sequence). The CDR3 DNA is TGCAGTGCTAGAGATCAACTCTCTTACGAGCAGTACTTC. Amino acid sequence: CSARDQLSYEQYF.

The chain links TRBV12-3 or TRBV12-4 to TRBJ2-1; 10 bases fit TRBD2. This CDR3 comprises 16 residues. Trimming at V came to 3 bases and at J to 7 bases, leaving 9 bases not matched to a gene. CDR3 coding DNA: TGTGCCAGCAGTTTTAGCGGGAGGCCCCATCCGAATGAGCAGTTCTTC. Its protein product is CASSFSGRPHPNEQFF.

The chain's CDR3 is CASSVGQRLEPQHF. The CDR3 nucleotides are TGTGCCAGCAGCGTAGGTCAACGATTAGAGCCCCAGCATTTT. V is TRBV9 and J is TRBJ1-5, with D unresolved. Trimming left V 0 bases short and J 8 bases short, with 12 bases between. Per the germline V gene, CDR1 is SGDLS and CDR2 is YYNGEE. There are 14 residues in the CDR3.